This paragraph covers one T cell receptor beta chain sequence. Per the authors' pipeline: For nucleated cells, counts were estimated from reference gene primer amplification. The table came from immunoSEQ multiplex PCR; TCRdb's copy has only in-frame clones and leaves some out. V and J calls and clone size follow that table, whereas D and trimming were derived from the DNA. The sample yields approximately 190,000 clones, roughly 80% seen once. This sample stems from a study of blood T cell repertoires in COVID-19. Study summary: Acute-phase and convalescent COVID-19 samples originated in the United States, Italy and Spain. In each case, the material was cDNA or gDNA derived from T cells, B-cell-depleted T cells, or PBMCs.

CDR3 length: 15 residues. Per germline, CDR1 MDHEN and CDR2 SYDVKM. The trim removed 5 bases at V and 0 bases at J, leaving 6 bases unmatched. The J gene is TRBJ2-7, the V gene TRBV28, with 8 nucleotides matching TRBD2. The sample was peripheral blood. This sequence originates from a middle-aged woman with acute or convalescent COVID-19. The CDR3: CASSQSLAASYEQYF. The CDR3 nucleotides are TGTGCCAGCAGTCAGTCACTAGCGGCCTCCTACGAGCAGTACTTC.